These 30 T cell receptor beta chains were sequenced from one sample in a study of cytomegalovirus exposure and HLA in healthy donors. This PCR relied on a set of 60 Vbeta primers and 13 Jbeta primers. Assay used: immunoSEQ multiplex PCR; TCRdb lists only in-frame clones, some missing. The listing records approximately 110,000 clones. Sequencing was performed on PBMCs. These receptors all come from a man between 50 and 59 years old in good health and CMV-seronegative.

V is TRBV11-3 and J is TRBJ2-7; the match to TRBD2 covers 10 bases. The germline gives CDR1 SGHNT, CDR2 YENEEA. This CDR3 is built from 15 residues. V trimming: 0 bases; J trimming: 4 bases; junction bases outside the gene matches: 3. The CDR3 DNA reads TGTGCCAGCAGCTTAGACCCTAGCGGGAGATACGAGCAGTACTTC. Translated: CASSLDPSGRYEQYF.

This sequence joins TRBV5-1 and TRBJ1-4; possible D gene TRBD1, 5 bases. Germline CDR1 is SGHRS and CDR2 is YFSETQ. The CDR3 consists of 15 residues. The V and J ends lost 4 bases and 5 bases respectively, with 15 bases between them. As DNA, the CDR3 is TGCGCCAGCAGCGCCTACGGGGGGATCAATGAAAAACTGTTTTTT. Its protein is CASSAYGGINEKLFF.

V gene TRBV6-4 combines with J gene TRBJ1-5, with a tentative D call TRBD1 (6 bases). Germline V gives CDR1 MRHNA, CDR2 SNTAGT. V lost 5 bases to trimming and J lost 4 bases, with 9 bases between them. The CDR3 spans 13 residues. The CDR3 coding sequence is TGTGCCAGCAGTTGGGACATTAATCAGCCCCAGCATTTT. Its protein product is CASSWDINQPQHF.

The rearrangement uses TRBV4-1 and TRBJ1-5, with TRBD1 matching over 9 bases. Germline V gene lookup returns CDR1 MGHRA and CDR2 YSYEKL. The CDR3 contains 17 residues. Germline trimming cut 2 bases from V and 3 bases from J; bases unmatched to any gene: 8. The CDR3 sequence: CASSQTRTGDNNQPQHF. CDR3 DNA sequence: TGCGCCAGCAGCCAAACCAGGACAGGGGATAACAATCAGCCCCAGCATTTT.

The chain has TRBV2 and TRBJ2-2; 10 positions agree with TRBD1. The CDR3 is 14 residues long. Losses at the gene ends were 7 bases for V and 8 bases for J; bases not matched to a gene: 7. The germline CDR1 and CDR2 sequences are SNHLY and FYNNEI. CDR3: CASTPDRGTGELFF. CDR3 in DNA: TGTGCCAGCACCCCGGACAGGGGGACGGGGGAGCTGTTTTTT.

The J gene is TRBJ2-3, the V gene TRBV27; no clear D gene. V shed 4 bases and J shed 0 bases, with 8 bases lying between them. Germline values: CDR1 MNHEY, CDR2 SMNVEV (reference sequence). The CDR3 has 14 residues. CDR3: CASSWFRSTDTQYF. CDR3 coding DNA: TGTGCCAGCAGTTGGTTCAGAAGCACAGATACGCAGTATTTT.

This rearrangement joins TRBV5-4 to TRBJ2-1; weak D call: TRBD2 (5 bases). The CDR3 loop spans 15 amino acids. V shed 0 bases and J shed 0 bases, with 7 bases lying between them. CDR1 and CDR2 (germline): SGHNT, YYREEE (reference sequence). CDR3 region: CASSLDGSSYNEQFF. The CDR3 region has the DNA TGTGCCAGCAGCTTGGATGGGAGCTCCTACAATGAGCAGTTCTTC.

The rearrangement joins TRBV5-1 to TRBJ2-7; possibly TRBD2 for D (6 bases). Germline V gene sequence: CDR1 SGHRS, CDR2 YFSETQ. V lost 0 bases and J 5 bases, leaving 15 bases between the germline ends. This CDR3 contains 15 residues. CDR3 in DNA: TGCGCCAGCAGCTTGGGCCTCGGGGGAGTTGACGAGCAGTACTTC. Amino acid sequence: CASSLGLGGVDEQYF. The complete variable domain, with remaining parts taken from reference TRBV5-1 and TRBJ2-7, reads KAGVTQTPRYLIKTRGQQVTLSCSPISGHRSVSWYQQTPGQGLQFLFEYFSETQRNKGNFPGRFSGRQFSNSRSEMNVSTLELGDSALYLCASSLGLGGVDEQYFGPGTRLTVT.

The chain couples TRBV7-9 to TRBJ1-5, with D unclear. The germline V gene encodes CDR1 SEHNR and CDR2 FQNEAQ (reference sequence). This CDR3 has 14 residues. V lost 0 bases and J 2 bases, leaving 5 bases between the germline ends. CDR3 nucleotide sequence: TGTGCCAGCAGCTTAGCGGCAGGCAATCAGCCCCAGCATTTT. This sequence encodes CASSLAAGNQPQHF.

J is TRBJ1-4 and V is TRBV18; weak D call: TRBD1 (5 bases). Germline CDR1 is KGHSH and CDR2 is LQKENI. V lost 3 bases and J lost 8, with 13 bases in between. CDR3 size: 14 residues. Written as DNA, the CDR3 is TGTGCCAGCTCACCGCAGGGTATTGCCGAAAAACTGTTTTTT. Translating gives CASSPQGIAEKLFF.

The chain carries TRBV19 and TRBJ1-1, with TRBD1 as a possible D gene (6 bases). Germline assignment: CDR1 LNHDA and CDR2 SQIVND (reference sequence). The CDR3 contains 13 residues. V lost 5 bases and J 6 bases, leaving 13 bases between the germline ends. CDR3 DNA sequence: TGTGCCAGTAGTGCCGGGCCAGGGGCTGAAGCTTTCTTT. Its protein is CASSAGPGAEAFF.

The chain employs TRBV5-4 and TRBJ1-2; no definite D call. The CDR3 runs to 16 residues. Germline V lookup: CDR1 SGHNT, CDR2 YYREEE (reference sequence). Trimming shortened V by 0 bases and J by 3 bases, and 15 bases separated the two germline ends. DNA of the CDR3: TGTGCCAGCAGCTTGGGCCCCGTGGCGGAGGACTATGGCTACACCTTC. This sequence encodes CASSLGPVAEDYGYTF.

This rearrangement joins TRBV4-1 to TRBJ1-2; 10 nucleotides match TRBD1. V dropped 1 base and J dropped 4; count of bases not matched to a gene: 3. CDR1 and CDR2 from the germline V gene are MGHRA and YSYEKL. This CDR3 comprises 15 residues. CDR3 amino acids: CASSQATGGIYGYTF. The CDR3 DNA reads TGCGCCAGCAGCCAAGCGACAGGGGGCATCTATGGCTACACCTTC.

The chain has TRBV7-3 and TRBJ1-1; 7 bases are shared with TRBD1. Germline-derived CDR1 and CDR2 are SGHTA and FQGTGA. Losses at the gene ends were 3 bases for V and 5 bases for J; bases not matched to a gene: 3. The CDR3 totals 13 residues. Here the CDR3 reads CASSLRGRTEAFF. The CDR3 DNA reads as TGTGCCAGCAGCTTGAGGGGGCGGACTGAAGCTTTCTTT.

The V gene is TRBV4-2, the J gene TRBJ1-1, with no clear D. V shed 0 bases and J shed 4 bases, with 9 bases lying between them. The CDR3 is 14 residues long. CDR1 and CDR2 from the germline V gene are LGHNA and YNFKEQ. DNA of the CDR3: TGTGCCAGCAGCCAAGATGGTACTGGCACTGAAGCTTTCTTT. Amino acids: CASSQDGTGTEAFF.

V and J are TRBV7-2 and TRBJ1-1; D is uncertain. Germline V lookup: CDR1 SGHTA, CDR2 FQGNSA. V was shortened by 5 bases and J by 4 bases, with 8 bases between the two germline ends. The CDR3 covers 12 residues. The CDR3, as DNA: TGTGCCAGCAGCAGGGCGGGCACTGAAGCTTTCTTT. The encoded protein is CASSRAGTEAFF.

This chain links TRBV4-3 with TRBJ2-5; D is undetermined. Germline lookup yields CDR1 LGHNA and CDR2 YSLEER. This CDR3 region has 12 residues. Trimming pared 4 bases from V and 11 bases from J, leaving 14 bases between. This CDR3 is CASSPRGDEQYF. DNA for the CDR3: TGCGCCAGCAGCCCCCGAGGCGATGAGCAGTACTTC.

The chain employs TRBV2 and TRBJ1-1; D gene unclear. Germline V gene sequence: CDR1 SNHLY, CDR2 FYNNEI. The CDR3 runs 16 residues. Between the trimmed V and J ends, which lost 7 bases and 0 bases, there was a span of 18 bases. The CDR3 is CASTKGSGNMNTEAFF. For the CDR3, the DNA is TGTGCCAGCACTAAGGGATCGGGGAACATGAACACTGAAGCTTTCTTT.

This chain connects TRBV6-1 to TRBJ1-1; weak D call: TRBD1 (6 bases). Trimming removed 4 bases from V and 8 bases from J, with 14 bases in between. The length of the CDR3 is 13 residues. CDR1 and CDR2 from the germline V gene are MNHNS and SASEGT. The CDR3 DNA is TGTGCCAGCAGTGCGCCCCGGCAGGGGGAAGCTTTCTTT. This translates into CASSAPRQGEAFF.

The J gene is TRBJ1-1, the V gene TRBV6-5; possible D gene TRBD1, 6 bases. Per germline, CDR1 MNHEY and CDR2 SVGAGI. This CDR3 contains 12 residues. V was shortened by 9 bases and J by 5 bases, with 13 bases between the two germline ends. This CDR3 reads CARGGAATEAFF. CDR3 nucleotides: TGTGCCAGGGGGGGGGCCGCGACTGAAGCTTTCTTT.

V gene TRBV5-1 combines with J gene TRBJ2-5; 11 bases align to TRBD2. The DNA end favors TRBJ2-7, so the J call may be wrong. Germline V gene data show CDR1 as SGHRS and CDR2 as YFSETQ. This CDR3 is 15 amino acids long. CDR3 region: CASSLLAGVTYEQYF. The CDR3 nucleotides are TGCGCCAGCAGCTTACTAGCGGGAGTTACCTACGAGCAGTACTTC.

The V call is TRBV19, the J call TRBJ1-1; D unclear. Per the germline V gene, CDR1 is LNHDA and CDR2 is SQIVND (reference sequence). This CDR3 has 13 amino acids. Trimming removed 3 bases from V and 0 bases from J, with 5 bases in between. The CDR3 is CASSIAVNTEAFF. Written as DNA, the CDR3 is TGTGCCAGTAGTATTGCGGTGAACACTGAAGCTTTCTTT.

The rearrangement joins TRBV9 to TRBJ2-7; the D gene is possibly TRBD2 (5 bases). Germline CDR1 reads SGDLS; CDR2 reads YYNGEE. The CDR3 has 14 amino acids. V lost 0 bases, J lost 0 bases, and 7 bases lay in between. The CDR3 sequence is CASSVGETSYEQYF. The CDR3 region has the DNA TGTGCCAGCAGCGTAGGGGAGACCTCCTACGAGCAGTACTTC.

The chain is built from TRBV19 and TRBJ1-2, with 9 positions matching TRBD1. The V gene's germline CDR1 is LNHDA and CDR2 SQIVND (reference sequence). The CDR3 is made up of 14 amino acids. Losses at the gene ends were 7 bases for V and 2 bases for J; bases not matched to a gene: 5. As DNA, the CDR3 is TGTGCCAGTACCACGGACAGGGGAAACTATGGCTACACCTTC. As protein: CASTTDRGNYGYTF.

The V call is TRBV29-1, the J call TRBJ1-1; the D is unclear. The CDR3 covers 12 residues. Germline CDR1 and CDR2: SQVTM and ANQGSEA. The CDR3 here is CGSGRAVTEAFF. CDR3 bases: TGCGGGTCGGGAAGGGCCGTCACTGAAGCTTTCTTT.

The chain uses TRBV2 and TRBJ1-1; TRBD1 agrees at 7 bases. This CDR3 contains 16 residues. From germline, CDR1 is SNHLY and CDR2 FYNNEI. Germline trimming cut 0 bases from V and 5 bases from J; bases unmatched to any gene: 9. CDR3 bases: TGTGCCAGCAGTGAAGCTGGATACAGGGGCGGGACTGAAGCTTTCTTT. It yields the protein CASSEAGYRGGTEAFF. Supplemented by reference TRBV2 and TRBJ1-1, the full variable domain reads EPEVTQTPSHQVTQMGQEVILRCVPISNHLYFYWYRQILGQKVEFLVSFYNNEISEKSEIFDDQFSVERPDGSNFTLKIRSTKLEDSAMYFCASSEAGYRGGTEAFFGQGTRLTVV.

The V and J genes are TRBV6-1 and TRBJ2-1, with 8 bases identical to TRBD2. The germline gives CDR1 MNHNS, CDR2 SASEGT. The ends lost 3 bases at V and 3 bases at J; junction bases unmatched: 10. CDR3 size: 17 residues. In DNA, the CDR3 is TGTGCCAGCAGTGATTTCACTTTGCGGGAGGACTACAATGAGCAGTTCTTC. Its protein product is CASSDFTLREDYNEQFF.

This chain connects TRBV29-1 to TRBJ1-1, with TRBD1 identical over 9 bases. Germline lookup yields CDR1 SQVTM and CDR2 ANQGSEA. V was pared by 4 bases and J by 1 base, with 4 bases of the junction left unmatched. The CDR3 sequence is 14 residues long. CDR3 bases: TGCAGCGTTGCCTCGGGACAGGGGAACACTGAAGCTTTCTTT. This gives the protein CSVASGQGNTEAFF.

DNA of the CDR3: TGTGCCAGCAGCTTAGGACAGGATTCCTACGAGCAGTACTTC. It encodes CASSLGQDSYEQYF. V and J are TRBV7-2 and TRBJ2-7; the D gene is possibly TRBD1 (6 bases). The CDR3 spans 14 residues. Trimming removed 1 base at V and 1 base at J, with 8 bases between. Per the germline V gene, CDR1 is SGHTA and CDR2 is FQGNSA. The whole variable domain, remainder taken from reference TRBV7-2 and TRBJ2-7, is GAGVSQSPSNKVTEKGKDVELRCDPISGHTALYWYRQSLGQGLEFLIYFQGNSAPDKSGLPSDRFSAERTGGSVSTLTIQRTQQEDSAVYLCASSLGQDSYEQYFGPGTRLTVT.

J is TRBJ2-1 and V is TRBV6-5; unclear D gene. This CDR3 comprises 16 residues. Germline V gives CDR1 MNHEY, CDR2 SVGAGI. The germline V and J ends were trimmed by 0 bases and 2 bases, with 11 bases remaining between them. DNA for the CDR3: TGTGCCAGCAGTTACTCGTCCGCGGCCCCCTACAATGAGCAGTTCTTC. It yields the protein CASSYSSAAPYNEQFF.